A single sample gave rise to the 24 T cell receptor beta chains below, sequenced in a study of spatial heterogeneity in lung cancer. Using its own MiXCR run on the 5' RACE reads, TCRdb lists one record per CDR3 protein. The top ten hold roughly 30% of the sample, which has tens of thousands of distinct CDR3 sequences, about 15% seen once. Study-wide findings and caveats: Tumoral mutation counts were tracked by counts of expanded intratumoral alpha and beta TCRs.

Time point: sample taken at primary tumor resection. These receptors' targets are unknown. The sample here was lung tumor tissue, taken at surgery. These TCRs come from a female donor with early-stage non-small cell lung cancer.

This clonotype was observed at least ten times. The DNA of the CDR3 is TGCAGCGTACTGACTAGCGGGACAAGCACAGATACGCAGTATTTT. Its protein is CSVLTSGTSTDTQYF. The gene calls are TRBV29-1 and TRBJ2-3, with TRBD2 identical over 11 bases. CDR3 length: 15 residues. The ends lost 6 bases at V and 0 bases at J; junction bases unmatched: 5. Germline values: CDR1 SQVTM, CDR2 ANQGSEA.

This clonotype was picked up a small number of times. V and J are TRBV11-2 and TRBJ2-3; the D is unclear. Germline loops: CDR1 SGHAT, CDR2 FQNNGV. The V and J ends lost 3 bases and 5 bases respectively, with 6 bases between them. CDR3 length: 12 amino acids. This CDR3 is CASSFFLDTQYF. The CDR3 DNA reads as TGTGCCAGCAGCTTTTTTCTAGATACGCAGTATTTT.

In its sample, this clonotype was seen a few times. The J gene is TRBJ2-1, the V gene TRBV12-3 or TRBV12-4; 8 bases match TRBD2. This CDR3 region has 16 residues. V lost 2 bases, J lost 8 bases, and 11 bases stayed unmatched. CDR3 DNA: TGTGCCAGCAGTTTAACAACGGGAGGGTTTGCGGATGAGCAGTTCTTC. Amino acid sequence: CASSLTTGGFADEQFF.

A few counts support this clonotype. The genes are TRBV23-1 and TRBJ2-5, with 9 bases lining up with TRBD1. TRBV23-1 is classed as an ORF, of uncertain function. The V segment lost 7 bases and the J segment 5 bases; nucleotides outside the gene matches: 8. The CDR3 spans 14 residues. CDR3 bases: TGCGCCAGCACCCACAGGGGGCGCCGGGAGACCCAGTACTTC. Encoded protein: CASTHRGRRETQYF.

The chain combines TRBV4-3 with TRBJ2-1, with 13 nucleotides matching TRBD2. The CDR3 covers 19 residues. V lost 0 bases and J lost 4; bases outside the gene matches: 9. CDR1 LGHNA and CDR2 YSLEER come from the germline V gene. The CDR3 is CASSQDGLAGARRYNEQFF. The CDR3 DNA is TGCGCCAGCAGCCAAGATGGACTAGCGGGGGCCCGACGATACAATGAGCAGTTCTTC.

The V gene is TRBV6-6, the J gene TRBJ2-7, with 8 bases lining up with TRBD2. The junction had 10 bases not matched to a gene; V was cut back by 7 bases and J by 5 bases. The germline CDR1 and CDR2 sequences are MNHNY and SVGAGI (reference sequence). The CDR3 has 14 amino acids. DNA for the CDR3: TGTGCCAGCAAGATTAGCGGGACACGGGACGAGCAGTACTTC. It translates to CASKISGTRDEQYF.

The V and J genes are TRBV10-1 and TRBJ2-3; maybe TRBD2 (5 bases). With 5 bases removed from V and 5 bases from J, the gap between germline ends came to 14 bases. CDR1 is WNHNN, CDR2 SYGVQD, per germline (reference sequence). The CDR3 is made up of 14 amino acids. The CDR3 here is CASSNVGVKDTQYF. Here the CDR3 DNA reads TGCGCCAGCAGTAACGTGGGAGTCAAAGATACGCAGTATTTT.

This clonotype was recorded a few times. The chain recombines TRBV14 with TRBJ2-3; the D is unclear. CDR1 SGHDN and CDR2 FVKESK come from the germline V gene. The length of the CDR3 is 16 residues. With 1 base removed from V and 3 bases from J, the gap between germline ends came to 14 bases. Here the CDR3 reads CASSQGTSGDTDTQYF. DNA for the CDR3: TGTGCCAGCAGCCAAGGGACCAGTGGTGATACAGATACGCAGTATTTT.

CDR3 DNA sequence: TGTGCCAGCAGTTACTCTCTAGCGGGAGTCACCTACGAGCAGTACTTC. It codes for CASSYSLAGVTYEQYF. The rearrangement uses TRBV6-2 or TRBV6-3 and TRBJ2-7; 10 nucleotides agree with TRBD2. CDR3 length: 16 amino acids. The V gene's germline CDR1 is MNHEY and CDR2 SVGEGT. J gave up 2 bases and V 0 bases, and 4 bases lay outside the gene matches.

This clonotype has more than one count but fewer than ten. J is TRBJ2-3 and V is TRBV6-4; tentatively, D is TRBD2 (6 bases). The CDR3 loop spans 14 amino acids. V was cut by 6 bases and J by 0 bases, with 10 bases left in between. Germline CDR1 MRHNA, CDR2 SNTAGT. The CDR3 sequence: CASSPGLSTDTQYF. DNA of the CDR3: TGTGCCAGCAGCCCGGGACTCAGCACAGATACGCAGTATTTT.

In its sample, this clonotype ranks as medium-sized. The gene calls are TRBV7-2 and TRBJ2-3; TRBD2 matches at 15 bases. CDR1 is SGHTA and CDR2 is FQGNSA in the germline V gene. This CDR3 contains 15 residues. With V trimmed by 4 bases and J by 5 bases, 1 base remained unmatched. Here the CDR3 reads CASSSGLAGGDTQYF. The CDR3 DNA follows: TGTGCCAGCAGCTCGGGACTAGCGGGGGGAGATACGCAGTATTTT.

The sample holds a few counts of this clonotype. The chain uses TRBV5-1 and TRBJ2-1; maybe TRBD2 (6 bases). The V end was cut by 3 bases, the J end by 0 bases, with 10 bases between. The CDR3 is 15 residues long. Germline CDR1 and CDR2: SGHRS and YFSETQ. CDR3 nucleotides: TGCGCCAGCAGCTCCGGGGGAAGCTCCTACAATGAGCAGTTCTTC. Its protein product is CASSSGGSSYNEQFF.

This clonotype was found a few times. This chain joins TRBV7-9 and TRBJ2-1, with TRBD2 identical over 7 bases. Germline V gene sequence: CDR1 SEHNR, CDR2 FQNEAQ (reference sequence). Unmatched junction bases numbered 2, after V lost 6 bases and J lost 9 bases. The length of the CDR3 is 11 residues. CDR3 sequence (DNA): TGTGCCAGCAGGGGGGGGGGTGAGCAGTTCTTC. It specifies CASRGGGEQFF. The full variable domain, with the rest looked up from reference TRBV7-9 and TRBJ2-1, is DTGVSQNPRHKITKRGQNVTFRCDPISEHNRLYWYRQTLGQGPEFLTYFQNEAQLEKSRLLSDRFSAERPKGSFSTLEIQRTEQGDSAMYLCASRGGGEQFFGPGTRLTVL.

Ten or more counts support this clonotype. The chain uses TRBV20-1 and TRBJ2-3; 7 nucleotides agree with TRBD2. Germline assignment: CDR1 DFQATT and CDR2 SNEGSKA (reference sequence). The V segment lost 1 base and the J segment 4 bases; nucleotides outside the gene matches: 8. The CDR3 totals 15 residues. The CDR3 bases are TGCAGTGCTAGAGGGTTTGGGACTACCTCAGATACGCAGTATTTT. Amino acids: CSARGFGTTSDTQYF.

The sample holds a few counts of this clonotype. The rearrangement uses TRBV27 and TRBJ2-7; 9 bases match TRBD1. The CDR3 contains 15 residues. Germline-derived CDR1 and CDR2 are MNHEY and SMNVEV (reference sequence). Trimming at V came to 5 bases and at J to 7 bases, leaving 12 bases not matched to a gene. The CDR3 here is CASSTTGTGTKEQYF. The CDR3 DNA sequence: TGTGCCAGCAGTACCACCGGGACAGGGACGAAGGAGCAGTACTTC.

The rearrangement joins TRBV20-1 to TRBJ2-6, with TRBD1 matching over 11 bases. The CDR3 spans 16 residues. Germline V gives CDR1 DFQATT, CDR2 SNEGSKA (reference sequence). The trim removed 5 bases at V and 5 bases at J, leaving 8 bases unmatched. The CDR3 here is CSAPGQGGLWANVLTF. CDR3 bases: TGCAGTGCTCCGGGACAGGGGGGCCTCTGGGCCAACGTCCTGACTTTC.

This clonotype has at least ten counts. V usage is TRBV6-1 and J usage is TRBJ1-1, with D uncertain. V was cut by 8 bases and J by 3 bases, with 13 bases left in between. The CDR3 has 13 residues. Germline V lookup: CDR1 MNHNS, CDR2 SASEGT. Here the CDR3 DNA reads TGTGCCAGCGGGAGGCAGGTGTACACTGAAGCTTTCTTT. Amino acid sequence: CASGRQVYTEAFF.

The chain carries TRBV15 and TRBJ2-5; perhaps D is TRBD1 or TRBD2 (5 bases each). The ends were cut back, 4 bases at V and 2 bases at J, with 23 bases in the middle. The CDR3 loop spans 18 amino acids. The germline V gene encodes CDR1 LNHNV and CDR2 YYDKDF (reference sequence). CDR3 in DNA: TGTGCCACCAGCAAGGCGCCCGGGTCAACGAGGGGACAAGAGACCCAGTACTTC. This encodes CATSKAPGSTRGQETQYF.

This clonotype was recorded at least ten times. The chain is built from TRBV12-3 or TRBV12-4 and TRBJ2-7, with TRBD1 matching 10 bases. The J segment lost 3 bases and the V segment lost 5 bases, leaving 4 bases of the junction unmatched. This CDR3 contains 14 residues. This CDR3 is CASSLGTGVYEQYF. The CDR3 DNA follows: TGTGCCAGCAGTCTAGGGACAGGGGTCTACGAGCAGTACTTC.

In its sample, this clonotype is medium-sized. The chain recombines TRBV9 with TRBJ1-6, with 7 positions matching TRBD1. J gave up 0 bases and V 4 bases, and 7 bases lay outside the gene matches. The CDR3 runs to 17 residues. Germline V gene data show CDR1 as SGDLS and CDR2 as YYNGEE. The CDR3 region has the DNA TGTGCCAGCAGCCCCTTGGACAGGAGCTCCTATAATTCACCCCTCCACTTT. Its protein product is CASSPLDRSSYNSPLHF.

The CDR3 DNA is TGTGCCAGCAGCCAAGATCTTTTGGGCGAGCAGTACTTC. Translation: CASSQDLLGEQYF. This sequence joins TRBV3-1 and TRBJ2-7; D is undetermined. Germline CDR1 LGHDT, CDR2 YNNKEL (reference sequence). V lost 0 bases, J lost 6 bases, and 9 bases lay in between. This CDR3 spans 13 amino acids.

This clonotype was seen at least ten times. The chain links TRBV6-2 or TRBV6-3 to TRBJ1-1; D remains ambiguous. Germline V lookup: CDR1 MNHEY, CDR2 SVGEGT. Between the trimmed V and J ends, which lost 2 bases and 4 bases, there was a span of 11 bases. The CDR3 consists of 14 residues. For the CDR3, the DNA is TGTGCCAGCAGTTACGGTGTTGCCACCACTGAAGCTTTCTTT. This encodes CASSYGVATTEAFF.

The chain is built from TRBV28 and TRBJ2-5, with D maybe TRBD2 (7 bases). V lost 5 bases, J lost 7 bases, and 11 bases lay in between. Germline lookup yields CDR1 MDHEN and CDR2 SYDVKM. The length of the CDR3 is 12 residues. DNA of the CDR3: TGTGCCAGCAGTCGGGGGGCTGGGACCCAGTACTTC. It is translated as CASSRGAGTQYF. The entire variable domain, with the rest obtained from reference TRBV28 and TRBJ2-5, is as follows: DVKVTQSSRYLVKRTGEKVFLECVQDMDHENMFWYRQDPGLGLRLIYFSYDVKMKEKGDIPEGYSVSREKKERFSLILESASTNQTSMYLCASSRGAGTQYFGPGTRLLVL.

This clonotype turned up a few times. The chain couples TRBV6-1 to TRBJ2-1, with 8 nucleotides matching TRBD2. Germline values: CDR1 MNHNS, CDR2 SASEGT. The CDR3 covers 15 residues. The trim removed 5 bases at V and 9 bases at J, leaving 12 bases unmatched. Written as DNA, the CDR3 is TGTGCCAGCAGTCCGCACCGGACTAGCCTAGGTGAGCAGTTCTTC. Protein sequence: CASSPHRTSLGEQFF.